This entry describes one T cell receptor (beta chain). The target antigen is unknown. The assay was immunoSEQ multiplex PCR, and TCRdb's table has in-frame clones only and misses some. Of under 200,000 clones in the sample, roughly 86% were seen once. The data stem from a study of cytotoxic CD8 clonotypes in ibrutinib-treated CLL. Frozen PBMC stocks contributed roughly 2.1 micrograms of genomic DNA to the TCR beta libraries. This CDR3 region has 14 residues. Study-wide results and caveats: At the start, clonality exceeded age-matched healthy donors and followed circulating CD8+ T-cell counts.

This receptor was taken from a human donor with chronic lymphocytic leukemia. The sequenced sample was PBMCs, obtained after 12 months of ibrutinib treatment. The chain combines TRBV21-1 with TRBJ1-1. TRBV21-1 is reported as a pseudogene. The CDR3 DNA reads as TGTGCCAGCAGCAAAGCCGGCAGGAGAGTTGAAGCTTTCTTT. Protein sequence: CASSKAGRRVEAFF.